This is a list of T cell receptor beta chains from one sample in a study of T cells after yellow fever vaccination. TCRdb reanalysed the 5' RACE reads using MiXCR and keeps one entry per CDR3 protein. The repertoire holds over 45,000 distinct CDR3 sequences, approximately 7.7% seen once, with 40% to 45% in the top ten. Sequenced here: CD8+ T cells sorted from PBMCs, sampled on the day of the first yellow fever vaccination. Receptors originate from a man aged 18 to 29 who received the YFV17D yellow fever vaccine. Both conserved end residues are part of each CDR3. The order of the fields is J gene, D gene, V gene, CDR3 protein. D genes are given only for firm matches.

TRBJ2-1 TRBD2 TRBV4-2 CASSQLAGGSYNEQFF
TRBJ2-3 - TRBV6-1 CASSDGRGRADTQYF
TRBJ2-3 TRBD2 TRBV11-2 CASSLFGTSGGPETADTQYF
TRBJ2-7 - TRBV12-3/TRBV12-4 CASSFAGASEQYF
TRBJ2-3 - TRBV12-3/TRBV12-4 CASSFGIAADTQYF
TRBJ1-6 - TRBV12-3/TRBV12-4 CASSPTATNSPLHF
TRBJ2-3 - TRBV4-1 CASSQGAGTSTDTQYF
TRBJ2-1 - TRBV5-1 CASSLGIGKQGYNEQFF
TRBJ2-5 TRBD2 TRBV4-1 CASSQDPSGGPWETQYF
TRBJ1-1 TRBD1 TRBV6-2/TRBV6-3 CASSYSGGYAEAFF
TRBJ1-2 - TRBV9 CASSVGSGPGLAYGYTF
TRBJ2-5 - TRBV12-3/TRBV12-4 CASSLSGAVETQYF
TRBJ2-1 TRBD2 TRBV2 CASSRLAGGMNEQFF
TRBJ2-5 TRBD2 TRBV6-2/TRBV6-3 CASSYTSGGQETQYF
TRBJ1-5 - TRBV6-5 CASSYQKLAQPQHF
TRBJ2-6 TRBD2 TRBV14 CASSQDGRGVLSGANVLTF
TRBJ2-4 - TRBV2 CASSEFPPSAKNIQYF
TRBJ1-5 - TRBV27 CASSDIGSSGQPQHF
TRBJ2-7 - TRBV4-1 CASSQDGAGTFYEQYF
TRBJ2-1 TRBD2 TRBV7-3 CASSRGGGAYNEQFF
TRBJ2-1 - TRBV19 CASSIGQSSYNEQFF
TRBJ2-1 - TRBV6-2/TRBV6-3 CASSYWAGEYNEQFF
TRBJ1-2 - TRBV6-2/TRBV6-3 CASSYGASDGYTF
TRBJ2-3 TRBD2 TRBV7-7 CASSYAAGGTDTQYF
TRBJ2-1 TRBD1 TRBV4-3 CASSLAGTAEQFF
TRBJ2-3 - TRBV5-1 CASSLTGVGTDTQYF
TRBJ1-1 - TRBV28 CASTVERGDTEAFF
TRBJ2-7 - TRBV7-2 CASSSGRFSGYEQYF
TRBJ2-1 TRBD1 TRBV5-6 CASTESGGTVQFF
TRBJ2-1 - TRBV19 CASSDIGDIGNEQFF
TRBJ2-4 - TRBV4-3 CASSQDFGGPNIQYF
TRBJ2-1 - TRBV24-1 CATSGLEGLDNEQFF
TRBJ2-7 - TRBV20-1 CSARVPGVAREQYF
TRBJ2-1 - TRBV19 CACTNGRGNEQFF
TRBJ2-2 TRBD1 TRBV6-1 CVSSGDSSLGRELFF
TRBJ2-3 TRBD2 TRBV5-4 CASSLGLGGTDTQYF
TRBJ2-2 - TRBV13 CASSPQGIYTGELFF
TRBJ1-5 TRBD1 TRBV27 CASSLSGGSNQPQHF
TRBJ2-1 - TRBV27 CASSLRFGYSFDNEQFF
TRBJ1-5 - TRBV7-2 CASRLLLGGPQHF
TRBJ2-6 TRBD1 TRBV7-9 CASSITQGAVGANVLTF
TRBJ2-1 - TRBV7-2 CASSSEGSGRSYNEQFF
TRBJ2-3 - TRBV6-2/TRBV6-3 CASSYWGGGNTDTQYF
TRBJ2-7 - TRBV2 CASSGALASSYEQYF
TRBJ1-2 - TRBV28 CASSPGSGYTF
TRBJ2-3 - TRBV4-1 CASSQVGSTDTQYF
TRBJ2-3 - TRBV5-5 CASSFFRGFTDTQYF
TRBJ1-4 - TRBV7-9 CASSSAQTAEKLFF
TRBJ2-5 - TRBV7-9 CASSRGPGEETQYF
TRBJ2-7 - TRBV4-2 CASSQAPRGDEQYF
TRBJ1-1 - TRBV23-1 CASSYYRVGGDTEAFF
TRBJ1-1 - TRBV12-3/TRBV12-4 CASSLGTVLNTEAFF
TRBJ2-2 TRBD1 TRBV20-1 CSARGTGPYTGELFF
TRBJ2-1 - TRBV12-3/TRBV12-4 CASSSPPWPSEQFF
TRBJ1-2 - TRBV27 CASRRRGSYTF
TRBJ2-3 - TRBV30 CAWSLLSSTDTQYF
TRBJ2-7 - TRBV7-2 CASSQPKGGGSYEQYF
TRBJ1-1 TRBD1 TRBV9 CASSVEARRQGGTEAFF
TRBJ2-5 - TRBV4-1 CASSQFNRGAASQETQYF
TRBJ2-1 TRBD1 TRBV5-8 CASSWGGTGTNNEQFF